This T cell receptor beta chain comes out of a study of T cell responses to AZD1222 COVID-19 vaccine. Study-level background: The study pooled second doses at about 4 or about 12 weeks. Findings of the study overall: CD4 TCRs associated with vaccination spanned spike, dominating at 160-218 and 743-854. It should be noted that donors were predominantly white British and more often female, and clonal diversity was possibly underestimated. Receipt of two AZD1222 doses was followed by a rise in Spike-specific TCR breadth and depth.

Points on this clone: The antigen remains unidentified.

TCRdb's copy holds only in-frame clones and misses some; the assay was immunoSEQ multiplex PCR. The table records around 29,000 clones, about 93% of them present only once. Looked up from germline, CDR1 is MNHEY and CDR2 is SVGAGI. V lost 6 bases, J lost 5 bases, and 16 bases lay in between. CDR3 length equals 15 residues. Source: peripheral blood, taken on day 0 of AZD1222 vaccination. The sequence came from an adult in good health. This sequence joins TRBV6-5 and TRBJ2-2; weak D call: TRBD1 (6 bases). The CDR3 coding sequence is TGTGCCAGCAGCCTTCAGGGGATCAAGACCGGGGAGCTGTTTTTT. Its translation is CASSLQGIKTGELFF.